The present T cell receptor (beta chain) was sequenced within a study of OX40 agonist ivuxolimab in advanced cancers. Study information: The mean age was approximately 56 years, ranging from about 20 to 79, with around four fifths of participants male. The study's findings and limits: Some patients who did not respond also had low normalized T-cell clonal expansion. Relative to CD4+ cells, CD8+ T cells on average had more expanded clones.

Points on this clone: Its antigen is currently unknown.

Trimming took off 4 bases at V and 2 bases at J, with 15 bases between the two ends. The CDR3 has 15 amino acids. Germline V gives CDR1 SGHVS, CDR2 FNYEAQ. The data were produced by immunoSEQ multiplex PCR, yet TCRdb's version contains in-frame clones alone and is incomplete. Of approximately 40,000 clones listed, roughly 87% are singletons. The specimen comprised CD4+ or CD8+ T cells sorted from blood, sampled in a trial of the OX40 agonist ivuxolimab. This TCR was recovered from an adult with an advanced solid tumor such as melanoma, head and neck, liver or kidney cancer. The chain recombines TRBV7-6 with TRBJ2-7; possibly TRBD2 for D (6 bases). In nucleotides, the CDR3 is TGTGCCAGCAGCTCACAAGATGGGGGGACCTACGAGCAGTACTTC. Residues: CASSSQDGGTYEQYF.